These 19 T cell receptor beta chains were all obtained from the same sample, sequenced in a study of cytomegalovirus exposure and HLA in healthy donors. A multiplex PCR was run with 60 Vbeta primers and 13 Jbeta primers. Sequencing used immunoSEQ multiplex PCR; TCRdb keeps in-frame clones, though not all of them. Its table records around 74,000 clones. The source material was PBMCs. These receptors were taken from a man younger than 45 in good health and CMV-seronegative.

Concerning this clone itself: Other nucleotide sequences from this sample produce the same CDR3. The chain joins TRBV7-3 to TRBJ1-1, with TRBD1 as a possible D gene (6 bases). The CDR3 contains 13 residues. Trimming took 5 bases from V and 1 from J, leaving 8 bases between them. In germline, CDR1 is SGHTA, CDR2 FQGTGA. The CDR3 is CASSPRGNTEAFF. The CDR3 DNA reads TGTGCCAGCAGCCCCAGGGGGAACACTGAAGCTTTCTTT. The full variable domain, completed using reference TRBV7-3 and TRBJ1-1, is GAGVSQTPSNKVTEKGKYVELRCDPISGHTALYWYRQSLGQGPEFLIYFQGTGAADDSGLPNDRFFAVRPEGSVSTLKIQRTERGDSAVYLCASSPRGNTEAFFGQGTRLTVV.

The gene calls are TRBV2 and TRBJ2-7; tentatively, D is TRBD1 (7 bases). V was pared by 6 bases and J by 5 bases, with 11 bases between. CDR3 size: 12 residues. The germline V gene has CDR1 SNHLY and CDR2 FYNNEI. The CDR3 bases are TGTGCCAGCAGCAGGGGGGATGACGAGCAGTACTTC. It is translated as CASSRGDDEQYF.

The rearrangement joins TRBV19 to TRBJ1-1; tentative D call: TRBD1 (5 bases). The CDR3 runs to 13 residues. V lost 6 bases and J 5 bases, leaving 13 bases between the germline ends. Germline V lookup: CDR1 LNHDA, CDR2 SQIVND (reference sequence). This chain's CDR3 is CASSYSGRTEAFF. The CDR3 DNA is TGTGCCAGTAGCTATTCAGGGAGGACTGAAGCTTTCTTT.

The chain combines TRBV4-1 with TRBJ2-7; 11 bases align to TRBD2. CDR3 length: 15 amino acids. Germline CDR1 MGHRA, CDR2 YSYEKL. The ends lost 4 bases at V and 1 base at J; junction bases unmatched: 3. The CDR3 DNA follows: TGCGCCAGCAGCCCCCGACTAGCGGGATCCTACGAGCAGTACTTC. It codes for CASSPRLAGSYEQYF.

The rearrangement joins TRBV9 to TRBJ2-2, with 7 bases lining up with TRBD2. This CDR3 is built from 16 residues. V was clipped by 4 bases and J by 8 bases; unmatched bases: 14. CDR1 is SGDLS, CDR2 YYNGEE, per germline. The DNA of the CDR3 is TGTGCCAGCAGCCCTCAATTGACTAGCCGAGGGGGGGAGCTGTTTTTT. It is translated as CASSPQLTSRGGELFF. The full variable domain, in which reference TRBV9 and TRBJ2-2 provide the parts outside the CDR3, is DSGVTQTPKHLITATGQRVTLRCSPRSGDLSVYWYQQSLDQGLQFLIQYYNGEERAKGNILERFSAQQFPDLHSELNLSSLELGDSALYFCASSPQLTSRGGELFFGEGSRLTVL.

This chain joins TRBV9 and TRBJ1-3; D remains ambiguous. The germline V gene has CDR1 SGDLS and CDR2 YYNGEE. The CDR3 length is 16 residues. Deletions cut 0 bases from V and 4 bases from J, with 14 bases between. CDR3 amino acids: CASSVAQRAEGNTIYF. DNA of the CDR3: TGTGCCAGCAGCGTAGCGCAGAGGGCGGAGGGAAACACCATATATTTT.

V gene TRBV11-2 combines with J gene TRBJ1-6; D not certain. The CDR3 length is 18 residues. In germline, CDR1 is SGHAT, CDR2 FQNNGV. Trimming left V 1 base short and J 0 bases short, with 13 bases between. CDR3 in amino acids: CASSLGERASSYNSPLHF. The CDR3 bases are TGTGCCAGCAGCTTAGGGGAGAGAGCCAGCTCCTATAATTCACCCCTCCACTTT.

This chain connects TRBV6-1 to TRBJ2-5, with D possibly matching TRBD1 (5 bases). The germline V gene encodes CDR1 MNHNS and CDR2 SASEGT. The CDR3 has 14 residues. V was cut by 7 bases and J by 3 bases, with 15 bases left in between. In nucleotides, the CDR3 is TGTGCCAGCATTCTGGGGCCGGAGAAAGAGACCCAGTACTTC. It specifies CASILGPEKETQYF.

V is TRBV7-6 and J is TRBJ1-1; 9 positions agree with TRBD1. The germline gives CDR1 SGHVS, CDR2 FNYEAQ. J gave up 11 bases and V 1 base, and 5 bases lay outside the gene matches. The CDR3 is 13 residues long. The CDR3 nucleotides are TGTGCCAGCAGCTTAGGGGGACAGGGTGGCGCTTTCTTT. Its translation: CASSLGGQGGAFF.

CDR3 in amino acids: CASSFDSMEGETQYF. The CDR3 DNA reads as TGTGCCAGCAGTTTCGACTCGATGGAGGGGGAGACCCAGTACTTC. The chain is built from TRBV28 and TRBJ2-5; D may be TRBD2 (6 bases). CDR1 and CDR2 (germline): MDHEN, SYDVKM. This CDR3 is 15 amino acids long. Trimming left V 3 bases short and J 5 bases short, with 16 bases between. Drawing the rest from reference TRBV28 and TRBJ2-5, the complete variable domain is DVKVTQSSRYLVKRTGEKVFLECVQDMDHENMFWYRQDPGLGLRLIYFSYDVKMKEKGDIPEGYSVSREKKERFSLILESASTNQTSMYLCASSFDSMEGETQYFGPGTRLLVL.

The chain recombines TRBV27 with TRBJ1-2, with TRBD1 identical over 8 bases. This CDR3 contains 14 residues. The V gene's germline CDR1 is MNHEY and CDR2 SMNVEV (reference sequence). V dropped 5 bases and J dropped 4; count of bases not matched to a gene: 6. CDR3 coding DNA: TGTGCCAGCAGTCGGACAGGGTTGAGCTATGGCTACACCTTC. This codes for CASSRTGLSYGYTF.

On this clone: Its ends do not fully match the called genes, so a read error is possible. This rearrangement joins TRBV30 to TRBJ2-7; 7 bases match TRBD1. Per germline, CDR1 GTSNPN and CDR2 SVGIG (reference sequence). The CDR3 consists of 15 residues. CDR3 DNA: TGTGCCTGGACCATGGGGACAGCAGGTCCCTACGAGAAGTACTTC. This codes for CAWTMGTAGPYEKYF.

The V call is TRBV4-2, the J call TRBJ2-3; 9 bases line up with TRBD2. CDR3 size: 15 residues. Germline V gene lookup returns CDR1 LGHNA and CDR2 YNFKEQ. V lost 5 bases and J lost 0; bases outside the gene matches: 3. In nucleotides, the CDR3 is TGTGCCAGCAGCTCTAGCGGGGCGAGCACAGATACGCAGTATTTT. It yields the protein CASSSSGASTDTQYF.

The genes are TRBV19 and TRBJ2-7; a weak D match, TRBD1 (6 bases). Germline CDR1 and CDR2: LNHDA and SQIVND (reference sequence). The length of the CDR3 is 14 residues. The V end was cut by 6 bases, the J end by 4 bases, with 16 bases between. The CDR3 sequence is CASSSPGHSYEQYF. CDR3 sequence (DNA): TGTGCCAGTAGCTCTCCGGGACATTCTTACGAGCAGTACTTC.

V usage is TRBV29-1 and J usage is TRBJ2-7, with 8 bases that match TRBD1. The length of the CDR3 is 14 residues. V lost 1 base and J lost 0; bases outside the gene matches: 2. CDR1 SQVTM and CDR2 ANQGSEA come from the germline V gene. DNA for the CDR3: TGCAGCGTTGAAGTCGGGACAGGCTCCTACGAGCAGTACTTC. It specifies CSVEVGTGSYEQYF.

This chain uses TRBV5-1 with TRBJ2-5; D is unclear. Trimming removed 5 bases at V and 2 bases at J, with 10 bases between. In germline, CDR1 is SGHRS, CDR2 YFSETQ. The CDR3 contains 13 residues. CDR3 nucleotides: TGCGCCAGCAGAGTGACACCTCAAGAGACCCAGTACTTC. Translated, it gives CASRVTPQETQYF.

The V and J genes are TRBV5-6 and TRBJ1-5, with a tentative D call TRBD1 (5 bases). The ends were cut back, 0 bases at V and 6 bases at J, with 10 bases in the middle. The CDR3 is made up of 14 amino acids. Looked up from germline, CDR1 is SGHDT and CDR2 is YYEEEE. The CDR3 spells CASSLARGAQPQHF. CDR3 DNA: TGTGCCAGCAGCTTGGCCCGCGGGGCTCAGCCCCAGCATTTT.

V is TRBV6-1 and J is TRBJ1-1, with D tentatively TRBD1 (5 bases). Germline V CDR1 and CDR2: MNHNS, SASEGT. Trimming pared 2 bases from V and 1 base from J, leaving 11 bases between. CDR3 length equals 15 residues. DNA of the CDR3: TGTGCCAGCAGTGAATTGGGACTGGAGAACACTGAAGCTTTCTTT. Protein sequence: CASSELGLENTEAFF.

The chain links TRBV25-1 to TRBJ2-7, with 7 bases fitting TRBD2. This CDR3 is built from 17 residues. After removal of 2 bases from V and 3 bases from J, the junction contained 13 bases not matched to a gene. The germline V gene encodes CDR1 MGHDK and CDR2 SYGVNS. The CDR3 is CASSEDGGLRVGYEQYF. CDR3 nucleotide sequence: TGTGCCAGCAGTGAAGATGGGGGACTACGAGTCGGCTACGAGCAGTACTTC.